One TCR beta chain is described in this entry. PCR was performed using 60 Vbeta and 13 Jbeta primers. Profiling relied on immunoSEQ multiplex PCR, and the TCRdb table lists in-frame clones only, not all of them. In the table there are hundreds of thousands of clones, over 60% of which are singletons. This record belongs to a study of cytomegalovirus exposure and HLA in healthy donors. The CDR3 spans 15 residues. Germline V gene lookup returns CDR1 SGHDT and CDR2 YYEEEE. V shed 0 bases and J shed 5 bases, with 12 bases lying between them. The chain combines TRBV5-6 with TRBJ2-1; a weak D match, TRBD1 (6 bases). The sequence was collected from a young man in good health and CMV-seronegative. Specimen: PBMCs. This CDR3 is CASSLVGTMDNEQFF. In DNA, the CDR3 is TGTGCCAGCAGCTTGGTCGGGACAATGGACAATGAGCAGTTCTTC.